This T cell receptor (beta chain) was obtained from a study of shared clonotypes between healthy human individuals. V was cut by 5 bases and J by 5 bases, with 9 bases left in between. Germline CDR1 reads MNHEY; CDR2 reads SVGAGI. CDR3 length: 12 amino acids. CD45RO negativity and positive selection for CCR7 defined naive CD8 cells, a population that excluded terminally differentiated effector memory CD45RA+ cells. General study points: Generation probability values for non-shared clonotypes were lower than those for clonotypes shared by all four donors.

In the case of this clone: Its antigen is undetermined.

Using immunoSEQ multiplex PCR, the repertoire was profiled, and TCRdb retains in-frame clones only, with some absent. The top ten clones hold 1.5% to 2% of a sample with over 2,000,000 clones, about 94% of them seen once. This chain uses TRBV6-5 with TRBJ1-2; D remains ambiguous. The source material was naive CD8+ T cells from PBMCs. This receptor was obtained from a man between 18 and 29 years old in good health. Some clones in this sample may be carry-over from other donors' samples. The CDR3 loop is CASSPGLYGYTF. The CDR3 DNA reads as TGTGCCAGCAGTCCGGGCCTGTATGGCTACACCTTC.